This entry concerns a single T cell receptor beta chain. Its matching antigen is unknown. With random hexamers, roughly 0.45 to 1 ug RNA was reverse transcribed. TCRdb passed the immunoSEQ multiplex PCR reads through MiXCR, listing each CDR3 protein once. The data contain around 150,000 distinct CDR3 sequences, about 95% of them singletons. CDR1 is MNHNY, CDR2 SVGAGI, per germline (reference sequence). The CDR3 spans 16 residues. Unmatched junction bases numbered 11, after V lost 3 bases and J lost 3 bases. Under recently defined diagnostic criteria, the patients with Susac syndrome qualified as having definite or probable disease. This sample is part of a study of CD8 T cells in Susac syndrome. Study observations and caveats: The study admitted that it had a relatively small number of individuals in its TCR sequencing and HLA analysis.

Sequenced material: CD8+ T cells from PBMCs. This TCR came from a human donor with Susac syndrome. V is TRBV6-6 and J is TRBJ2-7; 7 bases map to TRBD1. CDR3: CASSYMDRPTLYEQYF. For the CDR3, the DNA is TGTGCCAGCAGTTATATGGACAGGCCAACTCTCTACGAGCAGTACTTC.